The clone carrying this TCR beta chain appeared once. Its target is not known. These data belong to a study of cytotoxic CD8 clonotypes in ibrutinib-treated CLL. Study-level points and caveats: Clonality went higher at ibrutinib response and then dropped back toward baseline at progression.

Profiling relied on immunoSEQ multiplex PCR, and the TCRdb table lists in-frame clones only, not all of them. The data show about 300,000 clones, 76% seen once. The CDR3 totals 15 residues. With 5 bases clipped from V and 4 bases from J, the junction kept 7 bases outside the gene matches. CDR1 and CDR2 (germline): SGHTA, FQGNSA. Sequencing was performed on PBMCs, taken at disease progression, from a patient treated with ibrutinib. This TCR was recovered from a human donor with chronic lymphocytic leukemia. The chain uses TRBV7-2 and TRBJ1-5, with 8 bases aligning to TRBD1. CDR3 sequence: CASSTTGGENQPQHF. The CDR3 DNA sequence: TGTGCCAGCAGCACCACAGGGGGAGAGAATCAGCCCCAGCATTTT.